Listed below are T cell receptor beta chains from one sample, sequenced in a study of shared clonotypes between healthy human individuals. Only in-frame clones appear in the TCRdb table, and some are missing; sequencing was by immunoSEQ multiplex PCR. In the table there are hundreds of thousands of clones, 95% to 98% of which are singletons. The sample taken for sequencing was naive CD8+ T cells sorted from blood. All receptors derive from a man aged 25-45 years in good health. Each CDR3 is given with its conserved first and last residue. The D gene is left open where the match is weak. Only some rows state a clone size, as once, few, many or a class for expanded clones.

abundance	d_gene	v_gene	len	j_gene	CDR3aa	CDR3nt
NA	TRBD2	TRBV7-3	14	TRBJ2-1	CASSVAGAYNEQFF	TGTGCCAGCAGTGTTGCGGGAGCCTACAATGAGCAGTTCTTC
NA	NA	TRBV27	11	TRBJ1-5	CASSLNQPQHF	TGTGCCAGCAGTCTCAATCAGCCCCAGCATTTT
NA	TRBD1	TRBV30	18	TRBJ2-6	CAWSDPPGTGSGANVLTF	TGTGCCTGGAGTGACCCCCCCGGGACAGGGTCCGGGGCCAACGTCCTGACTTTC
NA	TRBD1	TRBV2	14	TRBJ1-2	CASPRGGGVDGYTF	TGTGCCAGTCCTCGAGGAGGGGGCGTCGATGGCTACACCTTC
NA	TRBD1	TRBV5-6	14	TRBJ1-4	CASSQDRGRGKLFF	TGTGCCAGCAGCCAGGACAGGGGGCGCGGAAAACTGTTTTTT
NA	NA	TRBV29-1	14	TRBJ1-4	CSVSHAATNEKLFF	TGCAGCGTTTCCCACGCCGCAACTAATGAAAAACTGTTTTTT
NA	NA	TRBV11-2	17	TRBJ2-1	CASSLDGLVPSYNEQFF	TGTGCCAGCAGCTTAGATGGTTTAGTGCCCTCCTACAATGAGCAGTTCTTC
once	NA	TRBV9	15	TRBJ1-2	CASSPNSPGYRGYTF	TGTGCCAGCAGCCCCAACTCCCCAGGGTATAGAGGCTACACCTTC
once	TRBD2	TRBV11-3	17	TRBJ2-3	CASSLALAGSSTDTQYF	TGTGCCAGCAGCTTAGCACTAGCGGGAAGTAGCACAGATACGCAGTATTTT
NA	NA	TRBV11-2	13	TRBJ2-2	CASSPGSPGELFF	TGTGCCAGCAGCCCAGGAAGCCCCGGGGAGCTGTTTTTT
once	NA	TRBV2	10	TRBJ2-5	CATHEETQYF	TGTGCCACCCATGAGGAGACCCAGTACTTC
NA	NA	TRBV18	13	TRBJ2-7	CASSLSGRYEQYF	TGTGCCAGCTCACTAAGCGGCAGGTACGAGCAGTACTTC
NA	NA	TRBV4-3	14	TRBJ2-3	CASSQIALADTQYF	TGCGCCAGCAGCCAAATTGCCCTAGCAGATACGCAGTATTTT
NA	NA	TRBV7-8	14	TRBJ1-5	CASSLRQEGQPQHF	TGTGCCAGCAGCTTAAGGCAGGAGGGTCAGCCCCAGCATTTT
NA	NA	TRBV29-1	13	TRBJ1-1	CSVGGEVNTEAFF	TGCAGCGTTGGAGGAGAGGTTAACACTGAAGCTTTCTTT
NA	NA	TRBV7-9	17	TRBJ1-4	CASSLTRALATNEKLFF	TGTGCCAGCAGCTTAACCAGGGCTCTTGCAACTAATGAAAAACTGTTTTTT
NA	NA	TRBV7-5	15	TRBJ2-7	CVRSPQGLIPYEQYF	TGTGTCAGAAGCCCCCAGGGGCTCATTCCCTACGAGCAGTACTTC
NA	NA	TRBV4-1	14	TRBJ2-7	CASSQESEGGQQYF	TGCGCCAGCAGCCAAGAGTCAGAGGGGGGTCAGCAGTACTTC
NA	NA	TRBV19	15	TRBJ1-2	CASSPYGQEGDGYTF	TGTGCCAGTAGCCCCTACGGGCAGGAGGGGGATGGCTACACCTTC
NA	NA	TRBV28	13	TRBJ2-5	CASSPREVETQYF	TGTGCCAGCAGCCCCAGGGAGGTAGAGACCCAGTACTTC
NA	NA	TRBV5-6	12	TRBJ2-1	CASSSGPRWRFF	TGTGCCAGCAGTTCCGGACCTAGATGGCGGTTCTTC
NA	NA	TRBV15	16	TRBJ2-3	CATSRDPDLPTDTQYF	TGTGCCACCAGCAGAGACCCCGACCTCCCCACAGATACGCAGTATTTT
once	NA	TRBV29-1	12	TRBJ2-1	CSVVETYNEQFF	TGCAGCGTTGTTGAGACCTACAATGAGCAGTTCTTC
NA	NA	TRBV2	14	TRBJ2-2	CASSPQGFAGELFF	TGTGCCAGCAGCCCACAGGGCTTCGCCGGGGAGCTGTTTTTT
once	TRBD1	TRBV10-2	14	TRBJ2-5	CASSLSGGHETQYF	TGCGCCAGCAGTCTGTCAGGGGGTCATGAGACCCAGTACTTC
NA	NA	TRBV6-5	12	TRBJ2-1	CASSYGGSEQFF	TGTGCCAGCAGTTACGGGGGGAGTGAGCAGTTCTTC
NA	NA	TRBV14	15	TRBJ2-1	CASSQGTAPNNEQFF	TGTGCCAGCAGCCAAGGGACAGCTCCCAACAATGAGCAGTTCTTC
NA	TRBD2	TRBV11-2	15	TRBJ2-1	CASSLGRAGGNEQFF	TGTGCCAGCAGCTTAGGCCGAGCGGGAGGAAATGAGCAGTTCTTC
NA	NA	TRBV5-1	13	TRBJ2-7	CASSLRGSYEQYF	TGCGCCAGCAGCTTAAGAGGGTCCTACGAGCAGTACTTC
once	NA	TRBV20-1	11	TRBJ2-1	CSARPYNEQFF	TGCAGTGCTAGACCCTACAATGAGCAGTTCTTC
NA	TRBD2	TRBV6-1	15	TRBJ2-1	CASSEAGGLYNEQFF	TGTGCCAGCAGTGAAGCGGGAGGGCTCTACAATGAGCAGTTCTTC
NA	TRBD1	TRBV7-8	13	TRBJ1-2	CASSSRTGEGYTF	TGTGCCAGCAGCTCAAGGACAGGGGAAGGCTACACCTTC
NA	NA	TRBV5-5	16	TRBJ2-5	CASSLGGGILQETQYF	TGTGCCAGCAGCTTGGGGGGCGGGATCCTCCAAGAGACCCAGTACTTC
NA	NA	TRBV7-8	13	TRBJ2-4	CASREVGKNIQYF	TGTGCCAGCAGGGAAGTTGGCAAAAACATTCAGTACTTC
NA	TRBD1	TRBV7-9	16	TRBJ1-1	CASSLYMTGEDTEAFF	TGTGCCAGCAGCTTGTATATGACAGGGGAGGACACTGAAGCTTTCTTT
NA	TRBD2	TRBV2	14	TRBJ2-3	CATIGAGGFDTQYF	TGTGCCACTATAGGAGCGGGAGGGTTTGATACGCAGTATTTT
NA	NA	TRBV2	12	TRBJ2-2	CASRPNLVGLFF	TGTGCCAGCAGGCCTAATCTTGTTGGGCTGTTTTTT
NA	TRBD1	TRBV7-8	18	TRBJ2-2	CASSGRRDRGSDTGELFF	TGTGCCAGCAGCGGCCGTAGAGACAGGGGTAGCGACACCGGGGAGCTGTTTTTT
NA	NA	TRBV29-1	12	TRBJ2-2	CSVVLAAGELFF	TGCAGCGTTGTACTAGCTGCCGGGGAGCTGTTTTTT
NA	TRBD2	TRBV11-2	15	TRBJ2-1	CASSLTSGVYNEQFF	TGTGCCAGCAGCCTGACTAGCGGGGTATATAATGAGCAGTTCTTC
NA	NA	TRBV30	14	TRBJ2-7	CAWSALGGLGEQYF	TGTGCCTGGAGTGCCCTCGGGGGGCTAGGCGAGCAGTACTTC
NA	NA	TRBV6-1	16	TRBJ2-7	CASSEVPSPRVYEQYF	TGTGCCAGCAGTGAAGTTCCTAGCCCAAGGGTCTACGAGCAGTACTTC